The clone carrying this T cell receptor beta chain was seen only once. The data were obtained in a study of blood T cell repertoires in COVID-19. Clones were sequenced by immunoSEQ multiplex PCR, and TCRdb holds only the in-frame ones, with some missing. The data contain some 390,000 clones, 80% to 90% of them singletons. The V gene lost 3 bases and the J gene lost 7 bases, with 9 bases spanning the gap. The CDR3 is made up of 13 amino acids. The source material was PBMCs or T cells enriched from blood (not recorded which). This receptor was identified in a man aged 25-40 years who had recovered from COVID-19. The chain links TRBV12-3 or TRBV12-4 to TRBJ1-4, with D maybe TRBD1 (5 bases). The CDR3 loop is CASSLAGLEKLFF. Here the CDR3 DNA reads TGTGCCAGCAGTTTGGCGGGGCTTGAAAAACTGTTTTTT.